These T cell receptor beta chains were read from a single sample in a study of lymphopenia after photon versus proton radiotherapy. Some clones are missing from TCRdb's copy, which holds only in-frame ones; the method was immunoSEQ multiplex PCR. The profile shows more than 60,000 clones, around 85% of them singletons. Material: peripheral blood, obtained from a patient treated with photon-based radiotherapy. These receptors originate from a man in his forties with gastric cancer. The CDR3 runs from the conserved cysteine through the conserved F or W. Fields, in order: D gene, V gene, J gene, clone size, CDR3 length, CDR3 protein, CDR3 DNA. The D gene is left open where the match is weak. Size tells how often a clone was seen (once, few, many) or the class of an expanded clone, and some rows leave it out.

>-|TRBV5-1|TRBJ1-1|-|14
CASSLGGGNTEAFF
TGCGCCAGCAGCTTGGGCGGGGGCAACACTGAAGCTTTCTTT
>TRBD1|TRBV30|TRBJ1-1|-|14
CAWSSTGKGTEAFF
TGTGCCTGGAGTTCGACAGGGAAAGGAACTGAAGCTTTCTTT
>-|TRBV5-4|TRBJ1-2|-|13
CASSFGREDGYTF
TGTGCCAGCAGCTTCGGCAGGGAGGATGGCTACACCTTC
>-|TRBV6-6|TRBJ2-7|-|14
CASSYSIRPYEQYF
TGTGCCAGCAGTTACTCGATCAGGCCCTACGAGCAGTACTTC
>TRBD1|TRBV29-1|TRBJ1-1|-|12
CSAGQGAEGAFF
TGCAGCGCAGGACAGGGGGCAGAGGGGGCTTTCTTT
>-|TRBV9|TRBJ2-2|-|15
CASSVDVASPGELFF
TGTGCCAGCAGCGTAGATGTCGCTAGCCCCGGGGAGCTGTTTTTT
>-|TRBV7-2|TRBJ1-4|once|15
CASSSKSGANEKLFF
TGTGCCAGCAGCTCCAAGAGTGGGGCAAATGAAAAACTGTTTTTT
>-|TRBV7-9|TRBJ1-4|-|15
CASSLASKLNEKLFF
TGTGCCAGCAGCTTAGCGTCGAAGCTTAATGAAAAACTGTTTTTT
>-|TRBV10-3|TRBJ2-7|-|11
CAIKELHEQYF
TGTGCCATCAAGGAGTTGCACGAGCAGTACTTC
>-|TRBV30|TRBJ1-3|-|12
CAWKARGNTIYF
TGTGCCTGGAAGGCGAGGGGAAACACCATATATTTT
>-|TRBV30|TRBJ2-2|-|11
CAWRDTGELFF
TGTGCCTGGAGAGACACCGGGGAGCTGTTTTTT
>TRBD1|TRBV19|TRBJ1-6|-|16
CASTAKAGGYNSPLHF
TGTGCCAGTACCGCCAAGGCAGGGGGCTATAATTCACCCCTCCACTTT
>-|TRBV9|TRBJ1-1|-|15
CASSVVGAGNTEAFF
TGTGCCAGCAGCGTAGTCGGGGCGGGGAACACTGAAGCTTTCTTT
>TRBD1|TRBV2|TRBJ2-1|-|16
CASRARTGSSYNEQFF
TGTGCCAGCAGAGCCCGGACAGGGAGCTCCTACAATGAGCAGTTCTTC
>-|TRBV11-2|TRBJ1-1|-|12
CASSLAPSKAFF
TGTGCCAGCAGCTTAGCCCCAAGTAAAGCTTTCTTT
>-|TRBV5-3|TRBJ2-5|-|14
CASNSQGIGETQYF
TGTGCCAGCAACTCCCAGGGAATCGGAGAGACCCAGTACTTC
>-|TRBV7-2|TRBJ1-3|-|15
CASTLDQGRGNTIYF
TGTGCCAGCACCCTAGATCAAGGGCGTGGAAACACCATATATTTT
>-|TRBV5-5|TRBJ2-1|-|15
CASSDMGSKGNEQFF
TGTGCCAGCAGCGACATGGGCAGTAAGGGCAATGAGCAGTTCTTC
>TRBD1|TRBV18|TRBJ1-6|-|18
CASSLSPGTGFTNSPLHF
TGTGCCAGCTCACTCAGTCCCGGGACAGGGTTTACGAATTCACCCCTCCACTTT
>TRBD1|TRBV9|TRBJ2-3|-|14
CASTAGQGMNTQYF
TGTGCCAGCACCGCGGGACAGGGGATGAATACGCAGTATTTT
>TRBD2|TRBV29-1|TRBJ2-1|-|16
CCGASGGGRDYNEQFF
TGCTGCGGGGCTAGCGGGGGGGGGAGGGACTACAATGAGCAGTTCTTC
>-|TRBV7-3|TRBJ2-1|-|15
CASSFRGQYDNEQFF
TGTGCCAGCAGCTTTCGGGGGCAGTACGACAATGAGCAGTTCTTC